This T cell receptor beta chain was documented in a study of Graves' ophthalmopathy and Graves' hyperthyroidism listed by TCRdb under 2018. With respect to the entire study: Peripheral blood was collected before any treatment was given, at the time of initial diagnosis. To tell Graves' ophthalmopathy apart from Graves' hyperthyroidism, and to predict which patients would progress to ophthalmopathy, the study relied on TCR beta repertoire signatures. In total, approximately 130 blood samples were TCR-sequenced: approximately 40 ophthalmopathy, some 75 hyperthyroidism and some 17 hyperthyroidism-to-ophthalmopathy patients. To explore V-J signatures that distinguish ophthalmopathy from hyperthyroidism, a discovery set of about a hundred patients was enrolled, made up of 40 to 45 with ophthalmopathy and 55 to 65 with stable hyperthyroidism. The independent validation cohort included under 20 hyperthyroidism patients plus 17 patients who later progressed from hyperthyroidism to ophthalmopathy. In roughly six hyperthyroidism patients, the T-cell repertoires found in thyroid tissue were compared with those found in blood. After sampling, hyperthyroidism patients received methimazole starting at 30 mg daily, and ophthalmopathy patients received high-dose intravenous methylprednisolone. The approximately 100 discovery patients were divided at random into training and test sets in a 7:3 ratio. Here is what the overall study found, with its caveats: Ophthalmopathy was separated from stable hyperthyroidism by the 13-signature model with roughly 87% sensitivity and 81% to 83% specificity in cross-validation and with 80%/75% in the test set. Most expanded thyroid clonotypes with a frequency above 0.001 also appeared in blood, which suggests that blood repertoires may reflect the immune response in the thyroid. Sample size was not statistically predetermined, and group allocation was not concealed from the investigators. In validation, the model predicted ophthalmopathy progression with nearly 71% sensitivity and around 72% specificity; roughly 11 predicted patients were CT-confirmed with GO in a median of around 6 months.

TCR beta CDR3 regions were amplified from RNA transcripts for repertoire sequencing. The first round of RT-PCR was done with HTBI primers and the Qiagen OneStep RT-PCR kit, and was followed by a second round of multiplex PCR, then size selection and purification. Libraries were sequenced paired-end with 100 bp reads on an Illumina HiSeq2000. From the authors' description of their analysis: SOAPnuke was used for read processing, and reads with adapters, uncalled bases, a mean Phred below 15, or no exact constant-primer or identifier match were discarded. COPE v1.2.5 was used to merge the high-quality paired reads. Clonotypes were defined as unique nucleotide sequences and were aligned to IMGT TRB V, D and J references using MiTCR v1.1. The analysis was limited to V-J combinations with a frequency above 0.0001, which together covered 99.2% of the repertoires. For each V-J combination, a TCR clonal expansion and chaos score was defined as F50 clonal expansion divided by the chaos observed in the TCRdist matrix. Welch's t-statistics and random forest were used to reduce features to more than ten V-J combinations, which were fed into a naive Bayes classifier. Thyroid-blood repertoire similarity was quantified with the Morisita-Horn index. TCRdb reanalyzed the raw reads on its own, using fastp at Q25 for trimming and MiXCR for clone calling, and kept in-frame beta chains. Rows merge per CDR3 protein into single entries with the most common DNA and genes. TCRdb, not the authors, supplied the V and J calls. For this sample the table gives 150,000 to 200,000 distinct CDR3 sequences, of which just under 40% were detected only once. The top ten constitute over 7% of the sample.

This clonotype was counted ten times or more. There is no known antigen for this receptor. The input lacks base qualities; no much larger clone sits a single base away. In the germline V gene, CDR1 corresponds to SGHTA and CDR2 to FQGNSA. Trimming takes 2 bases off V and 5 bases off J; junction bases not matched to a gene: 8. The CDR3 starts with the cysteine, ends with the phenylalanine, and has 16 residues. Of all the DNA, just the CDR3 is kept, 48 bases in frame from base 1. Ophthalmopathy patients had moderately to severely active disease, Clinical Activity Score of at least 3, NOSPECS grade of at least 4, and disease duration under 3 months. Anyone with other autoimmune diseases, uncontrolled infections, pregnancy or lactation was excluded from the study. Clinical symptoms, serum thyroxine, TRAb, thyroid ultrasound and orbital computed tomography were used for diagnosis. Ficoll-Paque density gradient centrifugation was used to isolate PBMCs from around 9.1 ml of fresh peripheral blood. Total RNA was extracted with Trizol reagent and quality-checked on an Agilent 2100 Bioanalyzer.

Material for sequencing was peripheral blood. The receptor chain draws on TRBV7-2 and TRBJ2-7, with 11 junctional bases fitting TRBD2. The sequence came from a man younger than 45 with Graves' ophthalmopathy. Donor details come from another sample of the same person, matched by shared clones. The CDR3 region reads CASSLTSLAGGNEQYF. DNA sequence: TGTGCCAGCAGCTTAACCTCGCTAGCGGGAGGTAACGAGCAGTACTTC.